This TCR beta chain was documented in a study of blood T cell repertoires in COVID-19. The CDR3 totals 15 residues. Germline lookup yields CDR1 MNHNY and CDR2 SVGAGI (reference sequence). The V segment lost 5 bases and the J segment 2 bases; nucleotides outside the gene matches: 5. This clone was picked up a small number of times. This table comes from immunoSEQ multiplex PCR, and its TCRdb copy is limited to in-frame clones, with some not included. The profile covers tens of thousands of clones, with roughly 79% appearing a single time and under 25% taken by the ten largest. The rearrangement uses TRBV6-6 and TRBJ1-5; TRBD1 agrees at 8 bases. The sequencing sample was made of peripheral blood. The clonotype comes from a woman of 80 years or more with COVID-19, enrolled during active disease. The CDR3 nucleotides read TGTGCCAGCAGTGCCCTGACAGGGGGCAATCAGCCCCAGCATTTT. It translates to CASSALTGGNQPQHF.